Sequencing of this T cell receptor beta chain was carried out in a study of cytomegalovirus exposure and HLA in healthy donors. Overall study: Counted in an early data release were about 85 million unique TCRs from HLA-typed donors. General study results and limits: Per published accounts, TCR beta sequences correctly predicted the HLA-A and HLA-B alleles of most subjects. In a later analysis, DRB1 alleles had the most associated TCRs; HLA-C alleles the fewest.

Points on this clone: What it binds is not known.

All donors participated as healthy donors of bone marrow. Germline V lookup: CDR1 SGHTS, CDR2 YDEGEE. This CDR3 region has 15 residues. V was pared by 1 base and J by 7 bases, with 5 bases of the junction left unmatched. PCR used 60 Vbeta primers and 13 Jbeta primers. Method: immunoSEQ multiplex PCR; TCRdb's copy keeps in-frame clones and lacks some. The sample consists of 100,000 to 150,000 clones, about 81% of them appearing once. Material: PBMCs. The rearrangement links TRBV5-8 to TRBJ2-2; 9 bases fit TRBD1. The source is a woman aged 40 to 55 in good health and CMV-seropositive. CDR3 nucleotides: TGTGCCAGCAGCTTGACAGGGGGCGCCTTCGGGGAGCTGTTTTTT. This codes for CASSLTGGAFGELFF.